This is a list of T cell receptor beta chains from one sample in a study of OX40 agonist ivuxolimab in advanced cancers. The protocol was immunoSEQ multiplex PCR, while the TCRdb copy is restricted to in-frame clones and leaves out a portion. The table shows about 90,000 clones, with 90% occurring only once. This specimen consisted of CD4+ or CD8+ T cells sorted from blood, obtained in a trial of the OX40 agonist ivuxolimab. Receptors were obtained from an adult with an advanced solid tumor such as melanoma, head and neck, liver or kidney cancer. CDR3s include the opening cysteine and the closing phenylalanine or tryptophan. The D gene is left open where the match is weak. Only part of the rows carry a size: once, few, many, or a class if the clone is expanded.

d_call: TRBD1
clone_size: -
j_call: TRBJ1-1
v_call: TRBV5-1
cdr3_aa: CASTQTGMNTEAFF
cdr3_nt: TGCGCCAGCACTCAGACAGGGATGAACACTGAAGCTTTCTTT

d_call: TRBD1
clone_size: -
j_call: TRBJ1-2
v_call: TRBV7-9
cdr3_aa: CASSFGDRYGYTF
cdr3_nt: TGTGCCAGCAGCTTTGGGGACAGGTACGGCTACACCTTC

d_call: TRBD2
clone_size: -
j_call: TRBJ2-1
v_call: TRBV5-1
cdr3_aa: CASSLLATTSGSYNEQFF
cdr3_nt: TGCGCCAGCAGCTTGCTAGCCACGACTAGCGGGTCCTACAATGAGCAGTTCTTC

d_call: -
clone_size: once
j_call: TRBJ1-3
v_call: TRBV2
cdr3_aa: CASSLQGAGNTIYF
cdr3_nt: TGTGCCAGCAGTTTACAGGGTGCAGGAAACACCATATATTTT

d_call: TRBD2
clone_size: -
j_call: TRBJ2-1
v_call: TRBV13
cdr3_aa: CASSGYLAGSRNEQFF
cdr3_nt: TGTGCCAGCAGCGGCTACCTAGCGGGATCAAGAAATGAGCAGTTCTTC

d_call: -
clone_size: -
j_call: TRBJ1-1
v_call: TRBV11-1
cdr3_aa: CASSHGGNTEAFF
cdr3_nt: TGTGCCAGCAGCCATGGGGGGAACACTGAAGCTTTCTTT

d_call: -
clone_size: -
j_call: TRBJ1-1
v_call: TRBV19
cdr3_aa: CASSAWPGAEAFF
cdr3_nt: TGTGCCAGTAGCGCCTGGCCAGGGGCTGAAGCTTTCTTT

d_call: TRBD2
clone_size: -
j_call: TRBJ2-5
v_call: TRBV10-3
cdr3_aa: CAISETREVAETQYF
cdr3_nt: TGTGCCATCAGTGAGACACGGGAGGTAGCAGAGACCCAGTACTTC

d_call: -
clone_size: -
j_call: TRBJ1-1
v_call: TRBV6-5
cdr3_aa: CASSYSLGVNTEAFF
cdr3_nt: TGTGCCAGCAGTTACTCCCTGGGGGTGAACACTGAAGCTTTCTTT

d_call: -
clone_size: -
j_call: TRBJ2-5
v_call: TRBV28
cdr3_aa: CASSKRQRQETQYF
cdr3_nt: TGTGCCAGCAGTAAGCGACAGCGCCAAGAGACCCAGTACTTC

d_call: TRBD1
clone_size: -
j_call: TRBJ2-1
v_call: TRBV12-5
cdr3_aa: CASGLGTGGREQFF
cdr3_nt: TGTGCTAGTGGTTTGGGGACAGGGGGAAGGGAGCAGTTCTTC

d_call: TRBD1
clone_size: -
j_call: TRBJ2-7
v_call: TRBV18
cdr3_aa: CASSPRGQGPARWNF
cdr3_nt: TGTGCCAGCTCACCACGGGGACAGGGGCCGGCAAGGTGGAACTTC

d_call: -
clone_size: -
j_call: TRBJ2-5
v_call: TRBV28
cdr3_aa: CASSLREETQYF
cdr3_nt: TGTGCCAGCAGTTTGCGAGAGGAGACCCAGTACTTC

d_call: TRBD1
clone_size: few
j_call: TRBJ1-5
v_call: TRBV5-1
cdr3_aa: CASSHTGGENQPQHF
cdr3_nt: TGCGCCAGCAGCCACACAGGGGGCGAGAATCAGCCCCAGCATTTT

d_call: -
clone_size: -
j_call: TRBJ1-5
v_call: TRBV27
cdr3_aa: CASSLSGGGFLPQHF
cdr3_nt: TGTGCCAGCAGTTTATCGGGGGGCGGGTTTTTGCCCCAGCATTTT

d_call: -
clone_size: -
j_call: TRBJ2-2
v_call: TRBV2
cdr3_aa: CASALEIDTGELFF
cdr3_nt: TGTGCCAGCGCTCTCGAGATAGACACCGGGGAGCTGTTTTTT

d_call: -
clone_size: -
j_call: TRBJ2-7
v_call: TRBV7-8
cdr3_aa: CASSLEMPYEQYF
cdr3_nt: TGTGCCAGCAGCTTAGAGATGCCCTACGAGCAGTACTTC

d_call: -
clone_size: -
j_call: TRBJ2-3
v_call: TRBV11-3
cdr3_aa: CASSFVRATDTQYF
cdr3_nt: TGTGCCAGCAGCTTTGTCAGGGCCACAGATACGCAGTATTTT

d_call: TRBD1
clone_size: -
j_call: TRBJ1-2
v_call: TRBV2
cdr3_aa: CASSGQANYGYTF
cdr3_nt: TGTGCCAGCAGCGGACAGGCGAACTATGGCTACACCTTC

d_call: -
clone_size: -
j_call: TRBJ2-6
v_call: TRBV4-1
cdr3_aa: CASSQEEGSGANVLTF
cdr3_nt: TGCGCCAGCAGCCAAGAAGAGGGATCTGGGGCCAACGTCCTGACTTTC

d_call: -
clone_size: -
j_call: TRBJ2-3
v_call: TRBV29-1
cdr3_aa: CSVEGQGLGTDTQYF
cdr3_nt: TGCAGCGTTGAGGGGCAAGGGTTGGGTACAGATACGCAGTATTTT

d_call: -
clone_size: -
j_call: TRBJ2-3
v_call: TRBV5-1
cdr3_aa: CASSFGDTQYF
cdr3_nt: TGCGCCAGCAGCTTTGGAGATACGCAGTATTTT

d_call: -
clone_size: -
j_call: TRBJ2-7
v_call: TRBV4-1
cdr3_aa: CASSPRGQGVWEQYF
cdr3_nt: TGCGCCAGCAGCCCCCGGGGGCAGGGGGTGTGGGAGCAGTACTTC

d_call: -
clone_size: -
j_call: TRBJ1-2
v_call: TRBV9
cdr3_aa: CASSVGTSSNYGYTF
cdr3_nt: TGTGCCAGCAGCGTAGGGACAAGTTCTAACTATGGCTACACCTTC

d_call: TRBD1
clone_size: -
j_call: TRBJ1-1
v_call: TRBV6-6
cdr3_aa: CASRSDREIVHTEAFF
cdr3_nt: TGTGCCAGCAGATCCGACAGGGAAATCGTGCACACTGAAGCTTTCTTT